A single sample is the source of the 7 T cell receptor beta chains below, sequenced in a study. A single record per CDR3 protein comes from TCRdb applying MiXCR to the 5' RACE reads. The repertoire holds 45,000 to 60,000 distinct CDR3 sequences, with approximately 25% as singletons. The specimen sequenced was tumor-infiltrating naive CD4+ T cells sorted from the breast tumor. As for subset: naive CD4+ T cells, CD4+CD45RA+CD25-. The receptors derive from a female donor with breast cancer.

J is TRBJ2-3 and V is TRBV20-1; the D gene could be TRBD1 or TRBD2 (5 bases each). The CDR3 totals 12 residues. Trimming cost V 2 bases and J 12 bases, with 15 bases left between them. The germline CDR1 and CDR2 sequences are DFQATT and SNEGSKA (reference sequence). CDR3 sequence reads: CSARPSEGTQYF. The CDR3 region has the DNA TGCAGTGCTAGACCCTCGGAAGGGACCCAGTATTTT.

A few counts support this clonotype. The rearrangement uses TRBV28 and TRBJ1-4, with D perhaps TRBD1 (5 bases). Germline assignment: CDR1 MDHEN and CDR2 SYDVKM. Deletions cut 5 bases from V and 1 base from J, with 8 bases between. CDR3 length equals 14 residues. The CDR3 DNA follows: TGTGCCAGCAGTGCAGGGATAACTAATGAAAAACTGTTTTTT. Encoded protein: CASSAGITNEKLFF.

This clonotype was observed a handful of times. V gene TRBV20-1 combines with J gene TRBJ1-6; the match to TRBD1 covers 7 bases. CDR3 size: 14 residues. CDR1 is DFQATT, CDR2 SNEGSKA, per germline (reference sequence). The ends lost 5 bases at V and 5 bases at J; junction bases unmatched: 6. The CDR3 coding sequence is TGCAGTGCTTATTCAGGGGGGAATAATTCACCCCTCCACTTT. Protein product: CSAYSGGNNSPLHF.

The V and J genes are TRBV5-6 and TRBJ2-1; D uncertain. Trimming removed 1 base from V and 4 bases from J, with 6 bases in between. CDR3 size: 13 residues. The germline V gene has CDR1 SGHDT and CDR2 YYEEEE. The CDR3 is CASSLNPYNEQFF. CDR3 nucleotides: TGTGCCAGCAGCTTGAACCCATACAATGAGCAGTTCTTC.

The chain combines TRBV7-9 with TRBJ2-2, with D unresolved. Between the trimmed V and J ends, which lost 3 bases and 2 bases, there was a span of 7 bases. The germline gives CDR1 SEHNR, CDR2 FQNEAQ (reference sequence). The CDR3 loop spans 14 amino acids. The CDR3 region is CASSFLINTGELFF. The CDR3 bases are TGTGCCAGCAGCTTCTTAATAAACACCGGGGAGCTGTTTTTT.

This clonotype was seen many times. This rearrangement joins TRBV5-1 to TRBJ2-7; 7 positions match TRBD1. Trimming took 2 bases from V and 4 from J; bases not matched to a gene: 6. Germline CDR1 and CDR2: SGHRS and YFSETQ. This CDR3 comprises 14 residues. CDR3 loop: CASSLIEGAYEQYF. CDR3 bases: TGCGCCAGCAGCTTAATCGAGGGGGCGTACGAGCAGTACTTC.

This clonotype was recorded many times. The chain carries TRBV7-9 and TRBJ2-7; D is unclear. V gave up 3 bases and J gave up 4 bases, with 13 bases separating them. Germline CDR1 SEHNR, CDR2 FQNEAQ (reference sequence). The CDR3 runs 14 residues. The DNA for the CDR3 is TGTGCCAGCAGCTTTTTGGGGTCGCTTTACGAGCAGTACTTC. It codes for CASSFLGSLYEQYF.